The 7 T cell receptor beta chains below all came from one sample that was sequenced in a study of blood T cell repertoires in COVID-19. Profiled with immunoSEQ multiplex PCR; TCRdb holds only in-frame clones, not every one. The sample has roughly 110,000 clones; 88% are singletons. The sequenced material came from peripheral blood. All receptors derive from a man aged 50 or older with active or convalescent COVID-19.

This rearrangement joins TRBV29-1 to TRBJ2-7, with a tentative D call TRBD2 (6 bases). Trimming removed 3 bases at V and 2 bases at J, with 11 bases between. Germline CDR1 SQVTM, CDR2 ANQGSEA. The CDR3 spans 13 residues. CDR3 nucleotides: TGCAGCGTTGAGGGGGGACGGACCTACGAGCAGTACTTC. Its translation: CSVEGGRTYEQYF.

This sequence joins TRBV6-5 and TRBJ2-5; no reliable D call. V was pared by 8 bases and J by 4 bases, with 17 bases between. The CDR3 is 14 amino acids. Per the germline V gene, CDR1 is MNHEY and CDR2 is SVGAGI. The CDR3 loop reads CASLRSLGSETQYF. In DNA, the CDR3 is TGTGCCAGCCTACGGAGCCTCGGTTCAGAGACCCAGTACTTC.

The rearrangement uses TRBV10-3 and TRBJ2-1; 7 nucleotides match TRBD2. The CDR3 extends over 18 amino acids. The germline V gene has CDR1 ENHRY and CDR2 SYGVKD. V gave up 0 bases and J gave up 8 bases; unmatched junction bases: 16. CDR3 residues: CAISESGKRDVSGDEQFF. CDR3 in DNA: TGTGCCATCAGTGAGTCGGGAAAGCGGGATGTCTCGGGCGATGAGCAGTTCTTC.

V and J are TRBV7-2 and TRBJ2-7, with a tentative D call TRBD2 (5 bases). The germline V and J ends were trimmed by 4 bases and 0 bases, with 16 bases remaining between them. Germline V lookup: CDR1 SGHTA, CDR2 FQGNSA. CDR3 length equals 16 residues. This chain's CDR3 is CASSSELGLNSYEQYF. DNA for the CDR3: TGTGCCAGCAGCTCCGAGCTTGGACTGAACTCCTACGAGCAGTACTTC. Looking up the rest from reference TRBV7-2 and TRBJ2-7 gives the full variable domain: GAGVSQSPSNKVTEKGKDVELRCDPISGHTALYWYRQSLGQGLEFLIYFQGNSAPDKSGLPSDRFSAERTGGSVSTLTIQRTQQEDSAVYLCASSSELGLNSYEQYFGPGTRLTVT.

The chain has TRBV7-2 and TRBJ2-7, with 9 positions matching TRBD2. The germline gives CDR1 SGHTA, CDR2 FQGNSA. The V and J ends lost 4 bases and 6 bases, in that order; junction bases with no gene match: 4. The CDR3 extends over 13 amino acids. The CDR3 reads CASSSVSGSEQYF. CDR3 nucleotides: TGTGCCAGCAGCTCCGTTAGCGGGAGCGAGCAGTACTTC.

J is TRBJ1-4 and V is TRBV11-2; 7 bases are a match to TRBD1. J gave up 5 bases and V 3 bases, and 3 bases lay outside the gene matches. The CDR3 length is 14 residues. In germline, CDR1 is SGHAT, CDR2 FQNNGV. The CDR3 is CASSFRDRNEKLFF. The CDR3 DNA sequence: TGTGCCAGCAGCTTCCGGGACAGAAATGAAAAACTGTTTTTT. Using reference TRBV11-2 and TRBJ1-4 for the parts outside the CDR3, the full variable domain is EAGVAQSPRYKIIEKRQSVAFWCNPISGHATLYWYQQILGQGPKLLIQFQNNGVVDDSQLPKDRFSAERLKGVDSTLKIQPAKLEDSAVYLCASSFRDRNEKLFFGSGTQLSVL.

This chain links TRBV5-1 with TRBJ2-5, with a weak D call TRBD1 (6 bases). CDR3 length equals 14 residues. Germline-derived CDR1 and CDR2 are SGHRS and YFSETQ. V lost 1 base and J lost 3, with 10 bases in between. The CDR3 region has the DNA TGCGCCAGCAGCTTGACAGGGACCGAAGAGACCCAGTACTTC. This translates into CASSLTGTEETQYF.